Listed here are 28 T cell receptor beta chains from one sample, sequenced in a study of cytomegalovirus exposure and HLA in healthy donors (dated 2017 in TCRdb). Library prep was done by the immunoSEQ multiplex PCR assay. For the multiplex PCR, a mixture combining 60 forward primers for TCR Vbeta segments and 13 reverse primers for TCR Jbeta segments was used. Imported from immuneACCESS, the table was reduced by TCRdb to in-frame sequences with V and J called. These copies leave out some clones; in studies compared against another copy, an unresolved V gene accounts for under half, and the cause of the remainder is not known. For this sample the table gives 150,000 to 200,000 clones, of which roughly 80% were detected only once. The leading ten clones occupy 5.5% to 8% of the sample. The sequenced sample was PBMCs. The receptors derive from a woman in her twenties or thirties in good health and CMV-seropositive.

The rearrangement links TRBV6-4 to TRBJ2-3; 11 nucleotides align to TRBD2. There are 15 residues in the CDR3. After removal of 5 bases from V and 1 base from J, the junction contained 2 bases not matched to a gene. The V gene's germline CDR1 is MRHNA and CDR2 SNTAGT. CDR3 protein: CASSPLAGGTDTQYF. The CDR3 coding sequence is TGTGCCAGCAGTCCACTAGCGGGGGGCACAGATACGCAGTATTTT.

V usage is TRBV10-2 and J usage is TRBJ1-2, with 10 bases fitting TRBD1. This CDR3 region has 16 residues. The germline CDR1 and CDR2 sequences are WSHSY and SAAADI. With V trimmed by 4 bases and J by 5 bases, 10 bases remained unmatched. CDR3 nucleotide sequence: TGCGCCAGCAGTGGAACAGGGGACAGGGGTTATTATGGCTACACCTTC. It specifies CASSGTGDRGYYGYTF.

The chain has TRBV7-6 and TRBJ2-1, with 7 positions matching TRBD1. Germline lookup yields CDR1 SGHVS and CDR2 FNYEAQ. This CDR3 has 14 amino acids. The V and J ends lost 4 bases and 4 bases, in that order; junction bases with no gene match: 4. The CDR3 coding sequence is TGTGCCAGCAGCTCCCGGGACAGATACAATGAGCAGTTCTTC. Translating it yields CASSSRDRYNEQFF.

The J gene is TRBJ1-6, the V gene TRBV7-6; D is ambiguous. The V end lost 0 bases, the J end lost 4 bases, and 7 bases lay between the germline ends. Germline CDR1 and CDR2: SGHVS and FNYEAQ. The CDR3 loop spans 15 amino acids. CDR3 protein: CASSLALLYNSPLHF. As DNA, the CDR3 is TGTGCCAGCAGCTTAGCCCTTTTGTATAATTCACCCCTCCACTTT.

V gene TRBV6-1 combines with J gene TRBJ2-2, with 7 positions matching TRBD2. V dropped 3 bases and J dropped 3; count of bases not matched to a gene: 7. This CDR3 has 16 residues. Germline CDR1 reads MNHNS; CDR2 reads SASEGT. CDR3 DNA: TGTGCCAGCAGTGATCGGGGACTATTTCACACCGGGGAGCTGTTTTTT. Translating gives CASSDRGLFHTGELFF.

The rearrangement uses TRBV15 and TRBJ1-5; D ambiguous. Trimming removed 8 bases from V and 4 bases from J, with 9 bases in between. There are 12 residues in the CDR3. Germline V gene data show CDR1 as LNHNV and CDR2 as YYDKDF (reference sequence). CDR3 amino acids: CATGALNQPQHF. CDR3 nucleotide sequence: TGTGCCACCGGAGCGCTTAATCAGCCCCAGCATTTT.

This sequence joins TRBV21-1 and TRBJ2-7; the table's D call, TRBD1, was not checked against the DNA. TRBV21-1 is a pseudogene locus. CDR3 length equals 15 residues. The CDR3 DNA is TGTGCCAGCAGCAAATCCCACAGCCCCTACTACGAGCAGTACTTC. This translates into CASSKSHSPYYEQYF.

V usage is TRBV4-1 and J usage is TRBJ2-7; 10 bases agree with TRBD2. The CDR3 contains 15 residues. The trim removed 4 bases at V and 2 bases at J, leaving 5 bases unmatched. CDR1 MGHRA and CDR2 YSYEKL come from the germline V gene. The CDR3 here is CASSPRTSGAYEQYF. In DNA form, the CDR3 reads TGCGCCAGCAGCCCTCGGACTAGCGGCGCCTACGAGCAGTACTTC.

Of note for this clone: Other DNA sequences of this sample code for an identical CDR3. The CDR3 bases are TGTGCCAGCTCACCGGTTGGGCAGGGTAATGGCTACACCTTC. Amino acids: CASSPVGQGNGYTF. The chain combines TRBV18 with TRBJ1-2; perhaps TRBD1 as D (5 bases). This CDR3 is built from 14 residues. Germline V gene lookup returns CDR1 KGHSH and CDR2 LQKENI. Deletions cut 3 bases from V and 6 bases from J, with 14 bases between. The whole variable domain, filled in from reference TRBV18 and TRBJ1-2, reads NAGVMQNPRHLVRRRGQEARLRCSPMKGHSHVYWYRQLPEEGLKFMVYLQKENIIDESGMPKERFSAEFPKEGPSILRIQQVVRGDSAAYFCASSPVGQGNGYTFGSGTRLTVV.

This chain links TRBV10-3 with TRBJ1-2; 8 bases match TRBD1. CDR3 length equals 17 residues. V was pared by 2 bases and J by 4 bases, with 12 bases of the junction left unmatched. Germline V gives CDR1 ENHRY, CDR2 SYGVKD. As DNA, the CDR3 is TGTGCCATCAGTGAGCCGCCGGGACAGGCCCCTTCCTATGGCTACACCTTC. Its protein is CAISEPPGQAPSYGYTF.

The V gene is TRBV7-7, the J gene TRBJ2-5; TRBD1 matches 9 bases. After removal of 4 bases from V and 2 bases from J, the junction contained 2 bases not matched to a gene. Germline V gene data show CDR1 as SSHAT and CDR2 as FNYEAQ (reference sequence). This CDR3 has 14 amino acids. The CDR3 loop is CASSSGTGQETQYF. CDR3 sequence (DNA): TGTGCCAGCAGCTCCGGGACAGGGCAAGAGACCCAGTACTTC.

The CDR3 sequence: CASGDRGGNTEAFF. DNA for the CDR3: TGTGCCAGCGGAGACAGGGGGGGTAACACTGAAGCTTTCTTT. The V call is TRBV5-4, the J call TRBJ1-1; 9 bases match TRBD1. Looked up from germline, CDR1 is SGHNT and CDR2 is YYREEE (reference sequence). V was pared by 7 bases and J by 2 bases, with 6 bases of the junction left unmatched. CDR3 length: 14 residues.

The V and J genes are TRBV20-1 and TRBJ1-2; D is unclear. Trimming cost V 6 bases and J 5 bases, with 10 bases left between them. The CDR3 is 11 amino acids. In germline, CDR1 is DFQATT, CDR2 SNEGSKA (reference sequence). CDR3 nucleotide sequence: TGCAGTGCGTATAGAGAATATGGCTACACCTTC. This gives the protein CSAYREYGYTF.

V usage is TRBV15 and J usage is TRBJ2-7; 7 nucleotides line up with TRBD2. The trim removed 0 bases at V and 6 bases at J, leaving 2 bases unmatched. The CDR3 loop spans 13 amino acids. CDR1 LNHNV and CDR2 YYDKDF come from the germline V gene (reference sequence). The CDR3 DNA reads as TGTGCCACCAGCAGAGAGCGGGGGTTCGAGCAGTACTTC. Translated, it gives CATSRERGFEQYF.

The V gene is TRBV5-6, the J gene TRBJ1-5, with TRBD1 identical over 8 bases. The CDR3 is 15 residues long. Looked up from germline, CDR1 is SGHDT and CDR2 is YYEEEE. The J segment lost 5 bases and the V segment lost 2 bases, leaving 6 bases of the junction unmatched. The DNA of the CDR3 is TGTGCCAGCAGCTTCAGGGGGCGCCGGGATCAGCCCCAGCATTTT. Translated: CASSFRGRRDQPQHF. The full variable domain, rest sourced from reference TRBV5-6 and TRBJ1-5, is DAGVTQSPTHLIKTRGQQVTLRCSPKSGHDTVSWYQQALGQGPQFIFQYYEEEERQRGNFPDRFSGHQFPNYSSELNVNALLLGDSALYLCASSFRGRRDQPQHFGDGTRLSIL.

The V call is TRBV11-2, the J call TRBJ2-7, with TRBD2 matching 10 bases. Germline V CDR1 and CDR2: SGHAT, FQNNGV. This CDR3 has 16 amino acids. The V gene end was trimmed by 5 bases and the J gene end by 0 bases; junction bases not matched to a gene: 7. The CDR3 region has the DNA TGTGCCAGCAGCCCCCACCCTAGCGGGAGCTCCTACGAGCAGTACTTC. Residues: CASSPHPSGSSYEQYF. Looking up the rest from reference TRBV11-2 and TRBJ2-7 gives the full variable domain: EAGVAQSPRYKIIEKRQSVAFWCNPISGHATLYWYQQILGQGPKLLIQFQNNGVVDDSQLPKDRFSAERLKGVDSTLKIQPAKLEDSAVYLCASSPHPSGSSYEQYFGPGTRLTVT.

The CDR3 reads CASSFTGGGTEAFF. CDR3 nucleotides: TGTGCCAGCAGCTTTACAGGGGGCGGCACTGAAGCTTTCTTT. V is TRBV11-2 and J is TRBJ1-1, with 9 bases matching TRBD1. V lost 3 bases and J lost 4; bases outside the gene matches: 3. Germline V lookup: CDR1 SGHAT, CDR2 FQNNGV. This CDR3 comprises 14 residues.

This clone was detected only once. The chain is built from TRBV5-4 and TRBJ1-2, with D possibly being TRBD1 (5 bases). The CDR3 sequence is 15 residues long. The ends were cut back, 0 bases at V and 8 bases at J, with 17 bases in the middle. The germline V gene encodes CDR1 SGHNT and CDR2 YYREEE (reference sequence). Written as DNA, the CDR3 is TGTGCCAGCAGCTTGGCCGGAGGGCAGGGAGAGGGCTACACCTTC. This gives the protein CASSLAGGQGEGYTF.

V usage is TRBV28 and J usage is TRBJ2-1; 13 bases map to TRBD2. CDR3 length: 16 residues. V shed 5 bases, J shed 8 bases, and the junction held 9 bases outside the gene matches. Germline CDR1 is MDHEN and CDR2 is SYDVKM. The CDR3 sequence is CASSLTSGLAGDEQFF. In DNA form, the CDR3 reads TGTGCCAGCAGTCTAACTTCAGGACTAGCGGGGGATGAGCAGTTCTTC. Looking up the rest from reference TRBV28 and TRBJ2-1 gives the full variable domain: DVKVTQSSRYLVKRTGEKVFLECVQDMDHENMFWYRQDPGLGLRLIYFSYDVKMKEKGDIPEGYSVSREKKERFSLILESASTNQTSMYLCASSLTSGLAGDEQFFGPGTRLTVL.

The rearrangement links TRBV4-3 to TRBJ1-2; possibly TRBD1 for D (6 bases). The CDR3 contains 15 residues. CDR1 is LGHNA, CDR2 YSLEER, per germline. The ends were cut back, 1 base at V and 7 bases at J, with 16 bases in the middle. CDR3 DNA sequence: TGCGCCAGCAGCCAAGGGCCGGACAGACGTTTTGGCTACACCTTC. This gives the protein CASSQGPDRRFGYTF.

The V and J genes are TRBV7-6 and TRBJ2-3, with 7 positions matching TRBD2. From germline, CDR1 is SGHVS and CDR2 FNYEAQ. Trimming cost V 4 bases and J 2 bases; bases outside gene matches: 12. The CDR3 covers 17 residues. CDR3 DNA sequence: TGTGCCAGCAGCTCCTTCATAAGGGCGGGGGTCACAGATACGCAGTATTTT. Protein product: CASSSFIRAGVTDTQYF.

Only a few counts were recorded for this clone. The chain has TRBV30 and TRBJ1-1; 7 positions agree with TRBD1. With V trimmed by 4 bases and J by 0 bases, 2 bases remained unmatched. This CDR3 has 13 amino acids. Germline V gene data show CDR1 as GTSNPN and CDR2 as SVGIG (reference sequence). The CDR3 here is CAWTGQLNTEAFF. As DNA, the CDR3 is TGTGCCTGGACGGGACAGCTGAACACTGAAGCTTTCTTT. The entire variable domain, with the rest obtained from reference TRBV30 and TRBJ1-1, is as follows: SQTIHQWPATLVQPVGSPLSLECTVEGTSNPNLYWYRQAAGRGLQLLFYSVGIGQISSEVPQNLSASRPQDRQFILSSKKLLLSDSGFYLCAWTGQLNTEAFFGQGTRLTVV.

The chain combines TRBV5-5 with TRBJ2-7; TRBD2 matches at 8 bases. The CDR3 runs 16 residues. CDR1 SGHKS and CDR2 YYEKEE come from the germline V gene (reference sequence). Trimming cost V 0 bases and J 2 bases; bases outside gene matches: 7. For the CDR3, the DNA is TGTGCCAGCAGCTTGGTTTCGGGGGGGAGGGCCTACGAGCAGTACTTC. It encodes CASSLVSGGRAYEQYF.

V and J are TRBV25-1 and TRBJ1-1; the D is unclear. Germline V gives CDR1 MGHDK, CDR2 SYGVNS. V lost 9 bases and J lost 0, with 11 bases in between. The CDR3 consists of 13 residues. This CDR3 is CASRGILNTEAFF. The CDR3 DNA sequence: TGTGCCAGTCGCGGTATTTTGAACACTGAAGCTTTCTTT.

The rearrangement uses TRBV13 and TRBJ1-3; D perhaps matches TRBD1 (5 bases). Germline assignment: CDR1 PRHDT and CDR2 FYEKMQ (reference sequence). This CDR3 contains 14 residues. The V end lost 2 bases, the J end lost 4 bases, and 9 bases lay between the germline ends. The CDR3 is CASSLQGRGNTIYF. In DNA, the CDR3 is TGTGCCAGCAGCTTACAGGGCAGAGGAAACACCATATATTTT.

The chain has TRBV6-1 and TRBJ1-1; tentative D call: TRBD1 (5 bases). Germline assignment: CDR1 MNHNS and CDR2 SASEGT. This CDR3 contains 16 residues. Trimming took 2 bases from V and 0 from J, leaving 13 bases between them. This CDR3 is CASSERGAWVNTEAFF. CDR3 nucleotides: TGTGCCAGCAGTGAAAGGGGTGCGTGGGTGAACACTGAAGCTTTCTTT.

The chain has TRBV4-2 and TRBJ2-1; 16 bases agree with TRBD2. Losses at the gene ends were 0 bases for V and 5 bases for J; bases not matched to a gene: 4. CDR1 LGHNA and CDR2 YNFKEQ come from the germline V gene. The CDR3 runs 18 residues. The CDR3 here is CASSQDRGLAGGNNEQFF. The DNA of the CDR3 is TGTGCCAGCAGCCAAGATAGGGGACTAGCGGGGGGGAACAATGAGCAGTTCTTC.

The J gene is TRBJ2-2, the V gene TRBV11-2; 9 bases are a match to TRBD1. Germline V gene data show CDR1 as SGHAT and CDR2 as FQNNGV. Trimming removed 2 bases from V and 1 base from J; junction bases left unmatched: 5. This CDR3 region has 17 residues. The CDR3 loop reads CASSLLLGQGNTGELFF. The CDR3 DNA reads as TGTGCCAGCAGCTTACTATTGGGACAGGGGAACACCGGGGAGCTGTTTTTT.